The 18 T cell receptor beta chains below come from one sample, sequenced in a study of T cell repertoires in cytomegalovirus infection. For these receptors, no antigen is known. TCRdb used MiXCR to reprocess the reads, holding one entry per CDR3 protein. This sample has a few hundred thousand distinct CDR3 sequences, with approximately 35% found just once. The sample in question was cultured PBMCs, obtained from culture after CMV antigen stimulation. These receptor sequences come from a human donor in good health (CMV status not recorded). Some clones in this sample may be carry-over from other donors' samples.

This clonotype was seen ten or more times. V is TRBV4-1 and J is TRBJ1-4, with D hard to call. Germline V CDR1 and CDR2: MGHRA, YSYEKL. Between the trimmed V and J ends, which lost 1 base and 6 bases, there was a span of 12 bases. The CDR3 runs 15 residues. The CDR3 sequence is CASSQVPTEDEKLFF. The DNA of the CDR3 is TGCGCCAGCAGCCAAGTACCGACGGAGGATGAAAAACTGTTTTTT.

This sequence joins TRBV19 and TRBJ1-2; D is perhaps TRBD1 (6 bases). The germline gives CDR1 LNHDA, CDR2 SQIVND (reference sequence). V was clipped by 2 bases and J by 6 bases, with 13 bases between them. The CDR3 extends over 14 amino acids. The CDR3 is CASSILEGEDGYTF. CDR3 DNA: TGTGCCAGTAGTATACTGGAGGGGGAAGATGGCTACACCTTC.

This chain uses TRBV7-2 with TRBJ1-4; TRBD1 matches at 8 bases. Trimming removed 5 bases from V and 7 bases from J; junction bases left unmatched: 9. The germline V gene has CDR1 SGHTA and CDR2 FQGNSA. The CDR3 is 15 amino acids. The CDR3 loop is CASSPRQGSAEKLFF. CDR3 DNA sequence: TGTGCCAGCAGCCCACGACAGGGGAGCGCTGAAAAACTGTTTTTT. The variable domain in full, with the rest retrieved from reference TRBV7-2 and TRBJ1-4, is GAGVSQSPSNKVTEKGKDVELRCDPISGHTALYWYRQSLGQGLEFLIYFQGNSAPDKSGLPSDRFSAERTGGSVSTLTIQRTQQEDSAVYLCASSPRQGSAEKLFFGSGTQLSVL.

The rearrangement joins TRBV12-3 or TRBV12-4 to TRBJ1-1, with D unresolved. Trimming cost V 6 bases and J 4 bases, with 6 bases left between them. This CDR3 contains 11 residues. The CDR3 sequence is CASSRGTEAFF. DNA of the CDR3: TGTGCCAGCAGCCGAGGCACTGAAGCTTTCTTT.

CDR3 in amino acids: CASSPRPVSTDTQYF. As DNA, the CDR3 is TGTGCCAGCAGCCCCCGACCTGTGTCCACAGATACGCAGTATTTT. The V gene is TRBV9, the J gene TRBJ2-3, with D unresolved. Trimming removed 4 bases from V and 2 bases from J, with 14 bases in between. CDR1 and CDR2 from the germline V gene are SGDLS and YYNGEE. CDR3 length: 15 residues. Looking up the rest from reference TRBV9 and TRBJ2-3 gives the full variable domain: DSGVTQTPKHLITATGQRVTLRCSPRSGDLSVYWYQQSLDQGLQFLIQYYNGEERAKGNILERFSAQQFPDLHSELNLSSLELGDSALYFCASSPRPVSTDTQYFGPGTRLTVL.

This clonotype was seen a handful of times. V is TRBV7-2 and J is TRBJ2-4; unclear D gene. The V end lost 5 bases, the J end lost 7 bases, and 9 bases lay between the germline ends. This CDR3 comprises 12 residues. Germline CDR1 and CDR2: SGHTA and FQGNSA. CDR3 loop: CASSPRSNIQYF. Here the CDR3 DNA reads TGTGCCAGCAGCCCCCGTTCGAACATTCAGTACTTC.

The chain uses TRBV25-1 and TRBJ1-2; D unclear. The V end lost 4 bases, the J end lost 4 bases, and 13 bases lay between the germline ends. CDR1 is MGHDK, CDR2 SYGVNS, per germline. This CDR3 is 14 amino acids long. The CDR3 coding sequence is TGTGCCAGCAGTGCCCAGAAGGAAGGCTATGGCTACACCTTC. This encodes CASSAQKEGYGYTF.

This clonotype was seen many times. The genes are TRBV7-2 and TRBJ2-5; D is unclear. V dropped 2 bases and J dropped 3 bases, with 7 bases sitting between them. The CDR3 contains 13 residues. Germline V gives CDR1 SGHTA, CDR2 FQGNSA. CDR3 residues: CASSLRAEETQYF. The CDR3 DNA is TGTGCCAGCAGCTTAAGGGCAGAAGAGACCCAGTACTTC.

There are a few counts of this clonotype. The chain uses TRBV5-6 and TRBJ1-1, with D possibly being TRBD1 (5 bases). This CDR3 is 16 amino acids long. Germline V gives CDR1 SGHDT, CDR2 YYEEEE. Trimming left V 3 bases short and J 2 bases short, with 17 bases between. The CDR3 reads CASSSLGVTLNTEAFF. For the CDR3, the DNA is TGTGCCAGCAGCTCCTTGGGGGTCACACTTAACACTGAAGCTTTCTTT.

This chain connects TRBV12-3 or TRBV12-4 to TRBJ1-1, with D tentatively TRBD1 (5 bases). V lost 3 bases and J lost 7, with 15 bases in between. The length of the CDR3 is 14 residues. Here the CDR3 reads CASSFGAGFDEAFF. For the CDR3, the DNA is TGTGCCAGCAGTTTTGGGGCCGGGTTCGATGAAGCTTTCTTT.

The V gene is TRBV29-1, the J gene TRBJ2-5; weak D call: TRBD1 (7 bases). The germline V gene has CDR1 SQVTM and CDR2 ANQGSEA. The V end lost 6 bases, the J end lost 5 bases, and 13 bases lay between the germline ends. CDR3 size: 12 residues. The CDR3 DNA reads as TGCAGCGTCGGGGGACAGATCGAGACCCAGTACTTC. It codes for CSVGGQIETQYF.

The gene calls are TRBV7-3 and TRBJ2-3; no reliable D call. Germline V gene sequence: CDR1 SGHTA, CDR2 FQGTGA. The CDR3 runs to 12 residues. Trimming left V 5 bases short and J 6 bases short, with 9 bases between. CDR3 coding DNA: TGTGCCAGCAGCCCCTATGGGGATACGCAGTATTTT. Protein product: CASSPYGDTQYF.

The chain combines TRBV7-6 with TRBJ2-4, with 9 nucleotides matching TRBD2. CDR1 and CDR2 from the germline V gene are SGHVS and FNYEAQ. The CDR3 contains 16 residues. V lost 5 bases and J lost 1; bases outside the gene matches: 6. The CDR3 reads CASSRSGSGAKNIQYF. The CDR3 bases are TGTGCCAGCAGCCGTAGCGGGAGTGGGGCCAAAAACATTCAGTACTTC.

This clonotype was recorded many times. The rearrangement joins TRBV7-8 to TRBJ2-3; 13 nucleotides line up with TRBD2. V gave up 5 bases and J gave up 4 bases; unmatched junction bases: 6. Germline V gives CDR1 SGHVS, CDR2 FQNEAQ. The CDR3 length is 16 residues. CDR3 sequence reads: CASSPLGLAGADTQYF. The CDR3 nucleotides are TGTGCCAGCAGCCCCCTCGGACTAGCGGGAGCAGATACGCAGTATTTT.

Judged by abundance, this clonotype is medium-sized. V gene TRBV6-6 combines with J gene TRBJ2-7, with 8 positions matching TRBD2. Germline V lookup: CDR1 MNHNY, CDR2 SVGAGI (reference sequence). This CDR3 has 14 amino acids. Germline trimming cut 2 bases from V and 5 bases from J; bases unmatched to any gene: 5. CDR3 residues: CASSYVGTRDEQYF. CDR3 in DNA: TGTGCCAGCAGTTACGTCGGGACTAGGGACGAGCAGTACTTC.

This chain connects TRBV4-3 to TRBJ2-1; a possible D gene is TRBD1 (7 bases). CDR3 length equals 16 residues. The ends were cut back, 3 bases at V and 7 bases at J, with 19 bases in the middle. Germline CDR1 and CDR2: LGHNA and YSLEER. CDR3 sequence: CASSHVGRGVENEQFF. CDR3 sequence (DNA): TGCGCCAGCAGCCACGTGGGCAGGGGGGTTGAAAATGAGCAGTTCTTC.

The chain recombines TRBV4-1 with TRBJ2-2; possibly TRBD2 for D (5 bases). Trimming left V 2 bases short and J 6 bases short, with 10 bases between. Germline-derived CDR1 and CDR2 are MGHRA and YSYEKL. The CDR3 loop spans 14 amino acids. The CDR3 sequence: CASSQPLAAGELFF. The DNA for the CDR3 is TGCGCCAGCAGCCAACCCCTAGCAGCCGGGGAGCTGTTTTTT.

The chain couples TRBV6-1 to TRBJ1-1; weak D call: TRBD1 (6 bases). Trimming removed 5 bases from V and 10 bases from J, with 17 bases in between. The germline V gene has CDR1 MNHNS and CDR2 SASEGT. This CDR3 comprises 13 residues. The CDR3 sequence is CASSPGGPLGAFF. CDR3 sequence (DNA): TGTGCCAGCAGTCCTGGGGGCCCTTTAGGAGCTTTCTTT.